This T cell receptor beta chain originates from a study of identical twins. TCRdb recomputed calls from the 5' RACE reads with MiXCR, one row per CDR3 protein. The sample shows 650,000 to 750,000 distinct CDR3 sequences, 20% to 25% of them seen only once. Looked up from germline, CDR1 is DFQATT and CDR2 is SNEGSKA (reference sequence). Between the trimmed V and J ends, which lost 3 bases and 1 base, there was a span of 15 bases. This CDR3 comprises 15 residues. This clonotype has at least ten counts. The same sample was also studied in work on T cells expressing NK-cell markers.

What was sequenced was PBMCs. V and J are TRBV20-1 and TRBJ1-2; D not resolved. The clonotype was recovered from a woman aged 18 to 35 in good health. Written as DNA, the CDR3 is TGCAGTGCTAGCCCTCCGGGCTATGATAACTATGGCTACACCTTC. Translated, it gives CSASPPGYDNYGYTF.